Sequencing of this TCR beta chain was carried out in a study of T cell changes during pregnancy in multiple sclerosis. The repertoire was sequenced with immunoSEQ multiplex PCR; TCRdb's copy has only in-frame clones and lacks some. The sample carries around 30,000 clones, roughly 87% recorded once. This TCR was sampled from a female donor with multiple sclerosis, enrolled in a pregnancy study. The source material was CD8+ T cells from peripheral blood mononuclear cells, sampled before pregnancy.

The CDR3: CATRASGSADTQYF. The CDR3 DNA reads TGTGCCACAAGAGCTAGCGGGAGCGCAGATACGCAGTATTTT. The chain is built from TRBV27 and TRBJ2-3; 10 bases are a match to TRBD2. Looked up from germline, CDR1 is MNHEY and CDR2 is SMNVEV (reference sequence). With V trimmed by 10 bases and J by 4 bases, 8 bases remained unmatched. This CDR3 region has 14 residues.